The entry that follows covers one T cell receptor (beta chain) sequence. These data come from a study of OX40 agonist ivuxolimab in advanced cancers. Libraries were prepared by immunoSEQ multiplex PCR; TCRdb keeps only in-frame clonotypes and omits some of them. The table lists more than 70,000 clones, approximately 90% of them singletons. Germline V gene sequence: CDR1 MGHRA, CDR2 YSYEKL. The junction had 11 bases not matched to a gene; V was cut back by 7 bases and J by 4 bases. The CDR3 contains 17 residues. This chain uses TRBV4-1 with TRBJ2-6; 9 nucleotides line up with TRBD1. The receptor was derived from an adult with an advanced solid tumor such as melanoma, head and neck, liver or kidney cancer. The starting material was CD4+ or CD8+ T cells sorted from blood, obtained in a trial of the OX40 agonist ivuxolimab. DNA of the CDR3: TGCGCCAGCACCCCCCGGGACAGGGAATCCGGGGCCAACGTCCTGACTTTC. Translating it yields CASTPRDRESGANVLTF.